This T cell receptor (beta chain) comes out of a study of blood T cell repertoires in COVID-19. Whole-study context: Acute and convalescent COVID-19 specimens originated in the United States, Italy and Spain. Sample material is recorded as cDNA or gDNA derived from T cells, B-cell-depleted T cells, or PBMCs.

In the study's own analysis: Counts of nucleated cells, estimated from reference gene primer amplification, were obtained. Generated by immunoSEQ multiplex PCR, the TCRdb table keeps only in-frame clones and is missing some. The V and J calls and clone size are taken from that table; D and trimming were inferred from the DNA. The table has about 160,000 clones, over 70% seen once. This clone occurred once. V lost 3 bases and J 1 base, leaving 12 bases between the germline ends. This CDR3 spans 16 amino acids. Germline CDR1 KGHSH, CDR2 LQKENI. The sequencing sample was made of peripheral blood. This TCR was sampled from a man aged 65 to 79 with acute or convalescent COVID-19. The rearrangement links TRBV18 to TRBJ1-4; the D gene is possibly TRBD1 (6 bases). Written as DNA, the CDR3 is TGTGCCAGCTCACCCCTCGGGGGGCAAACTAATGAAAAACTGTTTTTT. Residues: CASSPLGGQTNEKLFF.